Below, 19 T cell receptor beta chains from the same sample are listed, as sequenced in a study of cytomegalovirus exposure and HLA in healthy donors. PCR involved 60 Vbeta and 13 Jbeta primers. Assay: immunoSEQ multiplex PCR; the TCRdb copy retains only in-frame clones and omits some. The table shows about 150,000 clones, with over 60% occurring only once. The sequencing sample was made of PBMCs. The receptors derive from a woman younger than 30 in good health and CMV-seronegative.

The V gene is TRBV4-3, the J gene TRBJ2-1; 7 bases are a match to TRBD2. This CDR3 comprises 18 residues. J lost 2 bases, V lost 0 bases, and 10 bases had no gene match. The germline gives CDR1 LGHNA, CDR2 YSLEER. The CDR3 loop is CASSQDGVRGRTYNEQFF. The DNA of the CDR3 is TGCGCCAGCAGCCAAGATGGGGTGCGGGGGAGGACCTACAATGAGCAGTTCTTC.

This CDR3 is CASSPVGLAGVEQFF. The DNA for the CDR3 is TGTGCCAGCTCACCCGTTGGACTAGCGGGAGTTGAGCAGTTCTTC. The rearrangement uses TRBV18 and TRBJ2-1; 13 bases are a match to TRBD2. Germline V gives CDR1 KGHSH, CDR2 LQKENI. The CDR3 contains 15 residues. The V segment lost 3 bases and the J segment 9 bases; nucleotides outside the gene matches: 5.

V is TRBV2 and J is TRBJ2-3; no clear D gene. V gave up 7 bases and J gave up 0 bases, with 8 bases separating them. This CDR3 is 13 amino acids long. Germline CDR1 and CDR2: SNHLY and FYNNEI. In DNA, the CDR3 is TGTGCCAGCACCACAGACAGCACAGATACGCAGTATTTT. Protein product: CASTTDSTDTQYF.

CDR3 coding DNA: TGTGCCATCAGTGAGGGGCTAGCGGGGGCCTACGAGCAGTACGTC. Protein product: CAISEGLAGAYEQYV. The J gene is TRBJ2-7, the V gene TRBV10-3; 10 bases align to TRBD2. This CDR3 contains 15 residues. The V gene end was trimmed by 2 bases and the J gene end by 2 bases; junction bases not matched to a gene: 3. Germline CDR1 reads ENHRY; CDR2 reads SYGVKD.

The chain combines TRBV18 with TRBJ1-1; no clear D. Looked up from germline, CDR1 is KGHSH and CDR2 is LQKENI. Trimming shortened V by 2 bases and J by 3 bases, and 7 bases separated the two germline ends. There are 13 residues in the CDR3. CDR3 amino acids: CASSPNRDTEAFF. As DNA, the CDR3 is TGTGCCAGCTCACCAAACCGGGACACTGAAGCTTTCTTT.

This clone was observed a handful of times. This chain uses TRBV28 with TRBJ2-1; 7 bases are a match to TRBD1. There are 17 residues in the CDR3. Germline V gives CDR1 MDHEN, CDR2 SYDVKM. The V segment lost 4 bases and the J segment 7 bases; nucleotides outside the gene matches: 16. This CDR3 reads CASSSPLTGTARNEQFF. CDR3 bases: TGTGCCAGCAGTTCCCCTCTGACAGGGACGGCGAGGAATGAGCAGTTCTTC.

The chain carries TRBV5-1 and TRBJ2-5, with TRBD1 matching 9 bases. The CDR3 loop spans 12 amino acids. Per germline, CDR1 SGHRS and CDR2 YFSETQ. With 7 bases clipped from V and 9 bases from J, the junction kept 7 bases outside the gene matches. CDR3 sequence (DNA): TGCGCCAGCGCATGGACAGGGGCCCCCCAGTACTTC. It encodes CASAWTGAPQYF. The whole variable domain, filled in from reference TRBV5-1 and TRBJ2-5, reads KAGVTQTPRYLIKTRGQQVTLSCSPISGHRSVSWYQQTPGQGLQFLFEYFSETQRNKGNFPGRFSGRQFSNSRSEMNVSTLELGDSALYLCASAWTGAPQYFGPGTRLLVL.

The genes are TRBV2 and TRBJ1-5, with 10 bases matching TRBD1. The germline CDR1 and CDR2 sequences are SNHLY and FYNNEI. J was trimmed by 7 bases and V by 2 bases; bases with no gene match: 11. The CDR3 has 17 residues. The CDR3 DNA sequence: TGTGCCAGCAGTGAAACTCTCCGGGACAGGGGCGGCCAGCCCCAGCATTTT. Protein sequence: CASSETLRDRGGQPQHF.

The V gene is TRBV28, the J gene TRBJ1-5; a possible D gene is TRBD1 (5 bases). There are 16 residues in the CDR3. Germline loops: CDR1 MDHEN, CDR2 SYDVKM. The ends were cut back, 3 bases at V and 1 base at J, with 13 bases in the middle. The CDR3 DNA follows: TGTGCCAGCAGTTTGGGGGGGAGGGGCAGCAATCAGCCCCAGCATTTT. Its protein is CASSLGGRGSNQPQHF.

This clone was counted between two and nine times. At one end the junction does not follow the germline gene, possibly because of a read error. V gene TRBV13 combines with J gene TRBJ2-6, with D tentatively TRBD2 (6 bases). Looked up from germline, CDR1 is PRHDT and CDR2 is FYEKMQ (reference sequence). The CDR3 length is 17 residues. The CDR3 here is CASRHRLRGPGANGLTF. The CDR3 bases are TGTGCCAGCAGGCACCGTTTGCGGGGACCTGGGGCCAACGGCCTGACTTTC.

In its sample, this clone was seen a few times. This chain links TRBV5-1 with TRBJ2-3; 7 bases map to TRBD2. This CDR3 comprises 16 residues. Germline V CDR1 and CDR2: SGHRS, YFSETQ. Trimming cost V 0 bases and J 0 bases; bases outside gene matches: 4. CDR3 region: CASSLGSRESTDTQYF. The CDR3 DNA reads as TGCGCCAGCAGCTTGGGCTCGCGGGAGAGCACAGATACGCAGTATTTT.

The chain carries TRBV5-4 and TRBJ1-2, with a possible D match to TRBD1 (6 bases). Trimming took off 3 bases at V and 2 bases at J, with 8 bases between the two ends. The length of the CDR3 is 13 residues. CDR1 and CDR2 from the germline V gene are SGHNT and YYREEE (reference sequence). The CDR3 reads CASSSGQNYGYTF. In DNA form, the CDR3 reads TGTGCCAGCAGCTCTGGACAGAACTATGGCTACACCTTC. Full variable domain (missing parts from reference TRBV5-4 and TRBJ1-2): ETGVTQSPTHLIKTRGQQVTLRCSSQSGHNTVSWYQQALGQGPQFIFQYYREEENGRGNFPPRFSGLQFPNYSSELNVNALELDDSALYLCASSSGQNYGYTFGSGTRLTVV.

The chain joins TRBV7-9 to TRBJ2-7, with 9 bases lining up with TRBD1. CDR1 and CDR2 (germline): SEHNR, FQNEAQ (reference sequence). V dropped 5 bases and J dropped 3; count of bases not matched to a gene: 5. The length of the CDR3 is 14 residues. In nucleotides, the CDR3 is TGTGCCAGCAGCCGCAGACAGGGGGGCTACGAGCAGTACTTC. It codes for CASSRRQGGYEQYF.

The V call is TRBV15, the J call TRBJ1-2; perhaps TRBD1 as D (6 bases). The CDR3 extends over 16 amino acids. Germline CDR1 and CDR2: LNHNV and YYDKDF (reference sequence). Trimming left V 5 bases short and J 6 bases short, with 22 bases between. The CDR3, as DNA: TGTGCCACCAGCCCAAGCATTCCGGGACACTTACATGGCTACACCTTC. Translated, it gives CATSPSIPGHLHGYTF.

The J gene is TRBJ2-1, the V gene TRBV7-2; TRBD2 agrees at 9 bases. Germline V lookup: CDR1 SGHTA, CDR2 FQGNSA. The CDR3 contains 16 residues. V shed 5 bases, J shed 0 bases, and the junction held 5 bases outside the gene matches. The CDR3 nucleotides read TGTGCCAGCAGCGTTAGCGGGGGAAGCTCCTACAATGAGCAGTTCTTC. It is translated as CASSVSGGSSYNEQFF.

The chain is built from TRBV5-4 and TRBJ1-1, with 7 bases identical to TRBD1. The CDR3 contains 13 residues. The V gene's germline CDR1 is SGHNT and CDR2 YYREEE (reference sequence). The ends lost 4 bases at V and 7 bases at J; junction bases unmatched: 7. In DNA form, the CDR3 reads TGTGCCAGCAGCACCCAGGACAGGTTTGAAGCTTTCTTT. Its translation is CASSTQDRFEAFF.

The chain is built from TRBV6-5 and TRBJ2-1, with 9 positions matching TRBD2. Germline V gives CDR1 MNHEY, CDR2 SVGAGI. The CDR3 loop spans 15 amino acids. The J segment lost 3 bases and the V segment lost 2 bases, leaving 2 bases of the junction unmatched. CDR3 sequence: CASSYIAGDYNEQFF. CDR3 coding DNA: TGTGCCAGCAGTTACATAGCGGGAGACTACAATGAGCAGTTCTTC.

The chain is built from TRBV10-3 and TRBJ2-3, with 11 bases aligning to TRBD2. The CDR3 runs to 19 residues. The ends lost 2 bases at V and 1 base at J; junction bases unmatched: 11. The germline CDR1 and CDR2 sequences are ENHRY and SYGVKD. The CDR3, as DNA: TGTGCCATCAGTGAGCGTCTAGCGGGGGGCCGGACTGGCACAGATACGCAGTATTTT. As protein: CAISERLAGGRTGTDTQYF.

V usage is TRBV18 and J usage is TRBJ1-1, with no clear D. V was cut by 1 base and J by 6 bases, with 9 bases left in between. This CDR3 contains 13 residues. CDR1 and CDR2 from the germline V gene are KGHSH and LQKENI. The CDR3 bases are TGTGCCAGCTCACCACTGAGGATTGCTGAAGCTTTCTTT. Translating it yields CASSPLRIAEAFF.